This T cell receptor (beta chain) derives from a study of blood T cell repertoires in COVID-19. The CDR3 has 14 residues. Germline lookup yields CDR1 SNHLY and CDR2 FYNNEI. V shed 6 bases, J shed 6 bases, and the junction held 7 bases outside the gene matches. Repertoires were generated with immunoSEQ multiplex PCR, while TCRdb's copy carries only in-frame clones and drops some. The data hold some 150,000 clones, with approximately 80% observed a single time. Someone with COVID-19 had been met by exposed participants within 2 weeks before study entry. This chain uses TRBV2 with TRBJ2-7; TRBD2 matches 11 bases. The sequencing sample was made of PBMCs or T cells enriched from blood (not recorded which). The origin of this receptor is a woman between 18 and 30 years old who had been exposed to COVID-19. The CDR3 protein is CASRLLAGAAEQYF. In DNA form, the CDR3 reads TGTGCCAGCAGGTTACTAGCGGGAGCCGCCGAGCAGTACTTC.